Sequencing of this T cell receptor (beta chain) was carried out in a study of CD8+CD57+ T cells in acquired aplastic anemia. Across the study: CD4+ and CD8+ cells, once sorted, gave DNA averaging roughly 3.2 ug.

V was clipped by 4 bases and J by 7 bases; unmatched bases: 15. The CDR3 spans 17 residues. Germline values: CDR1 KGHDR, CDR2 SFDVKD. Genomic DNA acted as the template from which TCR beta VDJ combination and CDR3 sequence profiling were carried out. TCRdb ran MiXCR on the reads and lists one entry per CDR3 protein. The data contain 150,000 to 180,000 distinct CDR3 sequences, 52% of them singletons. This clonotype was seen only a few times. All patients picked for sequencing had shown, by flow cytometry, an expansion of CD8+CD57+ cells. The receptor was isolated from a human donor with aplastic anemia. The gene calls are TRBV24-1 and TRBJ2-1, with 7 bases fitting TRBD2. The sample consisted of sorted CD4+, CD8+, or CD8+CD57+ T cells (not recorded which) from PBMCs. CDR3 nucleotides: TGTGCCACCAGTGACTCCAGACTGGCGGGGGTAAAGAATGAGCAGTTCTTC. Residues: CATSDSRLAGVKNEQFF.